Listed here is a single T cell receptor (beta chain). This sample is drawn from a study of radiotherapy plus CTLA-4 blockade in lung cancer. The method was immunoSEQ multiplex PCR; TCRdb's version includes in-frame clones alone and lacks a portion of them. The sample consists of 45,000 or so clones, nearly 90% of them appearing once. The CDR3 length is 16 residues. CDR1 is SGHNT, CDR2 YYREEE, per germline (reference sequence). The V gene lost 1 base and the J gene lost 0 bases, with 12 bases spanning the gap. The sequence was obtained from a human donor with non-small cell lung cancer whose response to radiotherapy plus ipilimumab could not be evaluated. The sample in question was peripheral blood, obtained from a patient treated with radiotherapy plus ipilimumab. The rearrangement uses TRBV5-4 and TRBJ2-3; D uncertain. CDR3 sequence (DNA): TGTGCCAGCAGCTTGCGAACTTATGCTAGCACAGATACGCAGTATTTT. This encodes CASSLRTYASTDTQYF. Full variable domain (remainder filled in from reference TRBV5-4 and TRBJ2-3): ETGVTQSPTHLIKTRGQQVTLRCSSQSGHNTVSWYQQALGQGPQFIFQYYREEENGRGNFPPRFSGLQFPNYSSELNVNALELDDSALYLCASSLRTYASTDTQYFGPGTRLTVL.